The rows below give T cell receptor beta chains drawn from one sample of a study of monozygotic twins with inflammatory bowel disease. TCRdb reprocessed the 5' RACE reads; each CDR3 protein has one entry and no DNA is given. Recorded here are fewer than 550,000 distinct CDR3 sequences; the top ten clones represent 2% to 3%. Material: blood. The receptors originated from a human donor with ulcerative colitis or Crohn's disease, or a healthy co-twin of an affected twin (not recorded which). CDR3s include the opening cysteine and the closing phenylalanine or tryptophan. Each record gives: CDR3 protein, V gene, J gene.

CDR3aa: CASRMDTYEQYF
v_gene: TRBV6-6
j_gene: TRBJ2-7

CDR3aa: CASSLGSGSQPEQYF
v_gene: TRBV5-1
j_gene: TRBJ2-7

CDR3aa: CATAGRRAPTDTQYF
v_gene: TRBV24-1
j_gene: TRBJ2-3

CDR3aa: CSARTGNRGNTIYF
v_gene: TRBV20-1
j_gene: TRBJ1-3

CDR3aa: CASSLYGGSSYEQYF
v_gene: TRBV5-1
j_gene: TRBJ2-7

CDR3aa: CASSSLGLAGADTQYF
v_gene: TRBV12-3/TRBV12-4
j_gene: TRBJ2-3

CDR3aa: CSPRGGTEAFF
v_gene: TRBV20-1
j_gene: TRBJ1-1

CDR3aa: CASSLVDYSNTGELFF
v_gene: TRBV7-8
j_gene: TRBJ2-2

CDR3aa: CASTRVREQYF
v_gene: TRBV6-1
j_gene: TRBJ2-7

CDR3aa: CASSSGLAGDADTQYF
v_gene: TRBV7-3
j_gene: TRBJ2-3

CDR3aa: CASSQPTNTEAFF
v_gene: TRBV4-2
j_gene: TRBJ1-1

CDR3aa: CAWSVHGTLYGYTF
v_gene: TRBV30
j_gene: TRBJ1-2

CDR3aa: CASSSGRVGQQYF
v_gene: TRBV7-2
j_gene: TRBJ2-7

CDR3aa: CATSRDRGLETQYF
v_gene: TRBV15
j_gene: TRBJ2-5

CDR3aa: CASSLSSQGYEKLFF
v_gene: TRBV11-2
j_gene: TRBJ1-4

CDR3aa: CASSLRQSSGTEAFF
v_gene: TRBV13
j_gene: TRBJ1-1

CDR3aa: CASSSIGGVISYNEQFF
v_gene: TRBV7-6
j_gene: TRBJ2-1

CDR3aa: CSASIRELLNEQFF
v_gene: TRBV20-1
j_gene: TRBJ2-1

CDR3aa: CASNRRPGDEQFF
v_gene: TRBV6-2/TRBV6-3
j_gene: TRBJ2-1

CDR3aa: CASSSGGGSTEAFF
v_gene: TRBV7-2
j_gene: TRBJ1-1

CDR3aa: CASSLSQGGYGYTF
v_gene: TRBV5-6
j_gene: TRBJ1-2

CDR3aa: CATSPFPGQIFLNYGYTF
v_gene: TRBV19
j_gene: TRBJ1-2

CDR3aa: CSASSLTGFSYNEQFF
v_gene: TRBV20-1
j_gene: TRBJ2-1

CDR3aa: CASSFASGSSYNEQFF
v_gene: TRBV7-2
j_gene: TRBJ2-1

CDR3aa: CASSPREGDEQFF
v_gene: TRBV2
j_gene: TRBJ2-1

CDR3aa: CATTDIPDEQYF
v_gene: TRBV6-2/TRBV6-3
j_gene: TRBJ2-7

CDR3aa: CASSPRLAEGNNEQFF
v_gene: TRBV7-9
j_gene: TRBJ2-1

CDR3aa: CSATEGQGARDYGYTF
v_gene: TRBV20-1
j_gene: TRBJ1-2

CDR3aa: CASSLVRLVGAKNIQYF
v_gene: TRBV7-2
j_gene: TRBJ2-4

CDR3aa: CASSAWSQGAGQYF
v_gene: TRBV12-3/TRBV12-4
j_gene: TRBJ2-7

CDR3aa: CASSPPAGTGDGYTF
v_gene: TRBV9
j_gene: TRBJ1-2

CDR3aa: CASSYTGNTEAFF
v_gene: TRBV6-5
j_gene: TRBJ1-1

CDR3aa: CASSLGLRRVGTDTQYF
v_gene: TRBV5-1
j_gene: TRBJ2-3

CDR3aa: CASREAPTGELFF
v_gene: TRBV5-1
j_gene: TRBJ2-2

CDR3aa: CASTSEAVRPQHF
v_gene: TRBV28
j_gene: TRBJ1-5

CDR3aa: CASRSSDSNQPQHF
v_gene: TRBV6-6
j_gene: TRBJ1-5

CDR3aa: CASNTDGSNYGYTF
v_gene: TRBV5-1
j_gene: TRBJ1-2

CDR3aa: CSARGKGGGEKLFF
v_gene: TRBV20-1
j_gene: TRBJ1-4

CDR3aa: CASSLMAGTGNTIYF
v_gene: TRBV5-1
j_gene: TRBJ1-3

CDR3aa: CASSSIQGADTQYF
v_gene: TRBV5-6
j_gene: TRBJ2-3